The 18 T cell receptor beta chains below were found in one sample sequenced in a study of breast tumors, draining lymph nodes, adjacent tissues. The lymph nodes were axillary draining lymph nodes from breast cancer patients. TCRdb reprocessed the multiplex PCR reads via MiXCR and lists one record per CDR3 protein. The sample records about 220,000 distinct CDR3 sequences, under 35% being singletons. Specimen: axillary lymph node tissue. These TCRs come from a female donor with breast cancer. Some clones in this sample may be carry-over from other donors' samples.

This clonotype appeared many times. The rearrangement uses TRBV9 and TRBJ2-7; 13 bases match TRBD2. Trimming cost V 3 bases and J 2 bases; bases outside gene matches: 5. This CDR3 has 16 residues. In germline, CDR1 is SGDLS, CDR2 YYNGEE. This CDR3 reads CASSAGLAGAAYEQYF. The CDR3 coding sequence is TGTGCCAGCAGCGCCGGACTAGCGGGAGCGGCCTACGAGCAGTACTTC.

This clonotype was counted many times. The V gene is TRBV11-3, the J gene TRBJ2-1; D gene uncertain. V was cut by 2 bases and J by 4 bases, with 9 bases left in between. The germline V gene encodes CDR1 SGHNT and CDR2 YENEEA. This CDR3 comprises 14 residues. The CDR3 DNA reads TGTGCCAGCAGCTTACAACAGACTTACAATGAGCAGTTCTTC. As protein: CASSLQQTYNEQFF.

In its sample, this clonotype was seen many times. The chain combines TRBV6-1 with TRBJ2-6, with D perhaps assigned TRBD1 or TRBD2 (6 bases each). Between the trimmed V and J ends, which lost 0 bases and 2 bases, there was a span of 14 bases. The CDR3 is made up of 18 amino acids. Germline CDR1 is MNHNS and CDR2 is SASEGT. The chain's CDR3 is CASSEALRGLAGANVLTF. The CDR3 DNA follows: TGTGCCAGCAGTGAAGCGCTTCGGGGGCTGGCTGGGGCCAACGTCCTGACTTTC.

This clonotype was counted between two and nine times. The CDR3 does not close with the conserved phenylalanine or tryptophan, likely indicating a read error. The DNA is left out, because the CDR3 cannot be placed on it with certainty; the CDR3 is given as TCRdb lists it. The gene calls are TRBV12-3 or TRBV12-4 and TRBJ1-6; TRBD1 was called by the table and not checked on the DNA. The CDR3 length is 8 residues, termini included. The CDR3 loop is CASRPDPR.

This clonotype appeared many times. The genes are TRBV2 and TRBJ2-2; D ambiguous. Trimming removed 6 bases from V and 0 bases from J, with 5 bases in between. This CDR3 contains 13 residues. Germline V CDR1 and CDR2: SNHLY, FYNNEI. This CDR3 is CASSTANTGELFF. DNA of the CDR3: TGTGCCAGCAGCACAGCGAACACCGGGGAGCTGTTTTTT.

The chain recombines TRBV27 with TRBJ1-2, with 10 bases that match TRBD1. The CDR3 extends over 15 amino acids. J gave up 0 bases and V 7 bases, and 5 bases lay outside the gene matches. The germline gives CDR1 MNHEY, CDR2 SMNVEV (reference sequence). The DNA for the CDR3 is TGTGCCAGCACCCCCGGGACAGGGGCTAACTATGGCTACACCTTC. Its translation: CASTPGTGANYGYTF.

The table lists this clonotype with many counts. The J gene is TRBJ1-2, the V gene TRBV6-6; D might be TRBD1 (5 bases). V shed 2 bases and J shed 7 bases, with 11 bases lying between them. There are 13 residues in the CDR3. Germline CDR1 and CDR2: MNHNY and SVGAGI (reference sequence). The CDR3 DNA sequence: TGTGCCAGCAGTTACCGGGTGGGGGGTGGCTACACCTTC. This encodes CASSYRVGGGYTF.

V and J are TRBV7-9 and TRBJ2-7; D might be TRBD1 (6 bases). V was clipped by 0 bases and J by 6 bases, with 9 bases between them. Germline V CDR1 and CDR2: SEHNR, FQNEAQ (reference sequence). This CDR3 has 13 amino acids. The CDR3 loop reads CASSLAQGSEQYF. In DNA form, the CDR3 reads TGTGCCAGCAGCTTAGCACAGGGTTCCGAGCAGTACTTC. The whole variable domain, filled in from reference TRBV7-9 and TRBJ2-7, reads DTGVSQNPRHKITKRGQNVTFRCDPISEHNRLYWYRQTLGQGPEFLTYFQNEAQLEKSRLLSDRFSAERPKGSFSTLEIQRTEQGDSAMYLCASSLAQGSEQYFGPGTRLTVT.

This clonotype has at least ten counts. The chain carries TRBV3-1 and TRBJ2-7; D gene ambiguous. CDR1 is LGHDT and CDR2 is YNNKEL in the germline V gene (reference sequence). Trimming removed 3 bases from V and 2 bases from J, with 8 bases in between. CDR3 length: 13 amino acids. The CDR3 is CASSHPPTYEQYF. CDR3 in DNA: TGTGCCAGCAGCCATCCCCCGACCTACGAGCAGTACTTC.

The rearrangement joins TRBV27 to TRBJ2-1; D remains ambiguous. This CDR3 region has 12 residues. V was shortened by 3 bases and J by 7 bases, with 7 bases between the two germline ends. CDR1 is MNHEY, CDR2 SMNVEV, per germline (reference sequence). The CDR3 spells CASSFGQNEQFF. The CDR3 DNA reads as TGTGCCAGCAGTTTCGGGCAGAATGAGCAGTTCTTC.

At least ten counts were recorded for this clonotype. CDR3 loop: CASSRSSWGGRETQYF. The CDR3 DNA reads TGTGCCAGCAGTCGATCGAGTTGGGGGGGCCGGGAGACCCAGTACTTC. The chain combines TRBV2 with TRBJ2-5; weak D call: TRBD2 (7 bases). This CDR3 spans 16 amino acids. Germline V CDR1 and CDR2: SNHLY, FYNNEI. Trimming cost V 5 bases and J 5 bases, with 21 bases left between them.

Ten or more counts support this clonotype. This chain connects TRBV5-5 to TRBJ1-2; TRBD1 aligns across 9 bases. With 2 bases clipped from V and 0 bases from J, the junction kept 11 bases outside the gene matches. The CDR3 has 18 amino acids. CDR1 and CDR2 (germline): SGHKS, YYEKEE (reference sequence). The CDR3 loop reads CASSFQWTGDQANYGYTF. The CDR3 DNA follows: TGTGCCAGCAGCTTCCAATGGACAGGGGACCAAGCTAACTATGGCTACACCTTC.

In its sample, this clonotype was seen many times. The rearrangement uses TRBV10-2 and TRBJ2-3; D gene unclear. The V end was cut by 8 bases, the J end by 4 bases, with 10 bases between. The CDR3 is 12 amino acids. Germline loops: CDR1 WSHSY, CDR2 SAAADI. The CDR3 here is CASLSGADTQYF. The CDR3 region has the DNA TGCGCCAGCCTTTCTGGGGCAGATACGCAGTATTTT.

This clonotype was counted at least ten times. The V call is TRBV7-9, the J call TRBJ2-1; D perhaps matches TRBD2 (7 bases). The germline V gene encodes CDR1 SEHNR and CDR2 FQNEAQ (reference sequence). Trimming took off 11 bases at V and 6 bases at J, with 20 bases between the two ends. The CDR3 runs to 14 residues. In DNA form, the CDR3 reads TGTGCCGGATCCCAGAGAGGGGGGGGCAATGAGCAGTTCTTC. Translation gives CAGSQRGGGNEQFF.

The chain is built from TRBV20-1 and TRBJ2-3; TRBD1 matches at 8 bases. The length of the CDR3 is 16 residues. V trimming: 3 bases; J trimming: 11 bases; junction bases outside the gene matches: 19. Germline V gives CDR1 DFQATT, CDR2 SNEGSKA (reference sequence). The CDR3 loop reads CSARVMTGAGYNEQYF. In nucleotides, the CDR3 is TGCAGTGCTAGGGTTATGACAGGGGCGGGCTACAATGAGCAGTATTTT.

This clonotype was seen many times. This chain uses TRBV20-1 with TRBJ2-7; D ambiguous. CDR3 size: 16 residues. The V end lost 0 bases, the J end lost 0 bases, and 15 bases lay between the germline ends. Germline V gene sequence: CDR1 DFQATT, CDR2 SNEGSKA (reference sequence). CDR3 coding DNA: TGCAGTGCTAGAGATTTGCGAGCAACCGGCTCCTACGAGCAGTACTTC. Its protein is CSARDLRATGSYEQYF.

This clonotype was observed a handful of times. The J gene is TRBJ1-6, the V gene TRBV27; 8 nucleotides agree with TRBD1. This CDR3 has 14 amino acids. Germline CDR1 reads MNHEY; CDR2 reads SMNVEV (reference sequence). J was trimmed by 8 bases and V by 3 bases; bases with no gene match: 3. The CDR3 region has the DNA TGTGCCAGCAGTTTCCAGGGGGCTCATTCACCCCTCCACTTT. Protein sequence: CASSFQGAHSPLHF.

This clonotype has ten or more counts. The chain joins TRBV9 to TRBJ2-1, with 13 nucleotides matching TRBD2. The CDR3 has 20 amino acids. CDR1 and CDR2 from the germline V gene are SGDLS and YYNGEE. V gave up 0 bases and J gave up 3 bases; unmatched junction bases: 12. The CDR3 DNA follows: TGTGCCAGCAGCGTAGGATCACTGACTAGCGGGGGGAGGGGCTACAATGAGCAGTTCTTC. Translated, it gives CASSVGSLTSGGRGYNEQFF.